This entry features one T cell receptor beta chain sequence. It has no known antigen specificity. The record has no base qualities; no much larger clone is one base away. V is clipped by 4 bases and J by 2 bases, and the sequence between their germline boundaries is 9 bases long. CDR1 and CDR2 were assigned from the germline V gene (reference sequence) as LNHDA and SQIVND. Inclusive of the bounding cysteine and phenylalanine, the CDR3 is 14 residues long. Kept here is only the CDR3 DNA, which spans 42 bases and is read in frame from base 1. The data belong to a study of graft-versus-host responses after intestinal transplantation (dated by TCRdb to 2020 to 2023). About the study as a whole: Multivisceral, liver-intestinal, or isolated intestinal transplants were received by the recipients. Every recipient was given anti-thymocyte globulin induction, then maintenance tacrolimus and steroids for roughly 3 years. Graft-versus-host and host-versus-graft alloreactive T cell clones were tracked in the graft, circulation and bone marrow after intestinal transplantation using bulk TCR-beta CDR3 sequencing. To identify alloreactive clones, pre-transplant mixed lymphocyte reaction products were sequenced and compared with unstimulated pre-transplant donor and recipient T cells. The cohort enrolled 20 to 30 intestinal transplant recipients, one of whom was a retransplant, and a few patients without pretransplant specimens were excluded. A peak of at least 4% donor T cells among recipient peripheral blood mononuclear cells was the definition used for donor T cell macrochimerism. Instead of going to the commercial service, samples from a few later patients were sequenced in-house on an Illumina MiSeq and processed with MiXCR.

General study outcomes and caveats: Early after transplant, peak levels of circulating GvH clones were found to be associated with declines in HvG clones. GvH clones were detected in recipient bone marrow, and some appeared earlier in ileal mucosa or blood, consistent with an intestinal mucosal origin. The relatively low number and heterogeneity of intestinal transplant patients limited the conclusions. In patients with donor T cell macrochimerism, the allografts had high GvH to HvG T cell clonal ratios.

Taken with the paper, the label for time point translates to: cells obtained before transplantation from donor or recipient. CD3+CD4+ and CD3+CD8+ populations were FACS-sorted from unstimulated pre-transplant donor and recipient cells taken from spleen or lymph nodes. Receptor libraries were prepared by the immunoSEQ multiplex PCR assay. For most patients, genomic DNA was isolated using the Qiagen DNeasy Blood and Tissue Kit and was shipped frozen to Adaptive Biotechnologies for TCR sequencing. For most patients, high-throughput TCR-beta CDR3 sequencing of genomic DNA was performed by Adaptive Biotechnologies. As for the original processing: TCR sequencing data were retrieved from Adaptive's ImmunoSEQ software for about 17 patients, whereas a few other patients were processed with MiXCR and VDJtools. To correct CD4 versus CD8 sorting errors, any sequence found in both subsets at a frequency ratio below 5:1 was removed. Because the origin of CDR3 nucleotide sequences shared between donor and recipient could not be assigned, those sequences were removed. To be classed as alloreactive, a clone needed at least 2-fold expansion over unstimulated cells and a minimum CFSE-low frequency of 0.002% (template counts) or 0.001% (read counts). Clones were considered mappable if detected in sequenced pre-transplant spleen, lymph node, or MLR CFSE-low populations of the donor or recipient. Cumulative frequency of alloreactive clones was calculated as a percentage of all sequences weighted by copy number. TCRdb re-hosts the immuneACCESS table, in-frame sequences only. Its copies lack some clones; in the studies checked, an unresolved V gene accounts for under half of them, and the cause for the rest is not known. V and J calls and clone size are those listed in that table; D and trimming were worked out from the DNA. This sample is represented by 130,000 or so clones; approximately 90% of them were singletons. About 0.16% of the sample is in the top ten clones.

The chain uses TRBV19 and TRBJ1-3; the D gene is perhaps TRBD1, on 5 matching bases. The TCR comes from a human donor who received an intestinal transplant. Material: unstimulated CD4+ T cells sorted from spleen or lymph node cells, obtained before intestinal transplant. The sequence in DNA is TGTGCCAGTAGTACAGGGAAGGCTGGAAACACCATATATTTT. It specifies CASSTGKAGNTIYF.